This is a list of T cell receptor beta chains from one sample in a study of blood T cell repertoires in COVID-19. Assay used: immunoSEQ multiplex PCR; TCRdb lists only in-frame clones, some missing. The data show roughly 150,000 clones, more than 65% seen once. What was sequenced was peripheral blood. These receptors came from an older man with active or convalescent COVID-19. Each CDR3 is given with its conserved first and last residue. D genes are given only for firm matches. Expanded clones get a size class; other rows say once, few or many, or leave the size out.

v_call,j_call,clone_size,d_call,cdr3_nt,cdr3_aa
TRBV7-2,TRBJ2-3,-,TRBD2,TGTGCCAGCAGCTCCCCCGGGACTAGCGGGAGACTACTCACAGATACGCAGTATTTT,CASSSPGTSGRLLTDTQYF
TRBV19,TRBJ1-1,-,TRBD1,TGTGCCAGTAGTATGGGAGACAGGGGTCACACTGAAGCTTTCTTT,CASSMGDRGHTEAFF
TRBV29-1,TRBJ2-7,-,TRBD1,TGCAGCGGGGGGACAGGGGACGAGCAGTACTTC,CSGGTGDEQYF
TRBV7-8,TRBJ1-2,few,TRBD1,TGTGCCAGCAGCCTAGAGAGGACAGGTTATCGCTACACCTTC,CASSLERTGYRYTF
TRBV5-1,TRBJ1-4,once,TRBD1,TGCGCCAGCAGCTTACAGGGGCCAGGTAATGAAAAACTGTTTTTT,CASSLQGPGNEKLFF
TRBV6-6,TRBJ1-5,-,-,TGTGCCACGAAACGGGGGGAGAGCAATCAGCCCCAGCATTTT,CATKRGESNQPQHF
TRBV9,TRBJ2-7,-,-,TGTGCCAGCAGCGTAGACCCCCTTTCGGCCTACGAGCAGTACTTC,CASSVDPLSAYEQYF
TRBV10-3,TRBJ1-5,-,-,TGTGCCACCAGTGGGAGGTTCGGGTTGGATAGCAATCAGCCCCAGCATTTT,CATSGRFGLDSNQPQHF
TRBV28,TRBJ2-4,-,-,TGTGCCAGCAGTTTAAGGGGGGGAAACATTCAGTACTTC,CASSLRGGNIQYF
TRBV7-2,TRBJ1-6,-,TRBD1,TGTGCCAGCAGCTCGGGACAGCCAAATTCACCCCTCCACTTT,CASSSGQPNSPLHF
TRBV7-2,TRBJ2-4,-,-,TGTGCCAGCAGCTTCGACAGCCAAAACATTCAGTACTTC,CASSFDSQNIQYF
TRBV15,TRBJ2-3,-,TRBD2,TGTGCCACCGGCCGGGCGGGGGTTAGGACAGATACGCAGTATTTT,CATGRAGVRTDTQYF
TRBV5-1,TRBJ2-1,-,TRBD1,TGCGCCAGCAGCAGCACGGGACAGGGGTCGGGTGAGCAGTTCTTC,CASSSTGQGSGEQFF
TRBV3-1/TRBV3-2,TRBJ2-1,few,TRBD1,TGTGCCAGCTCCCTCAGGGGGCTGGACGGTGAGCAGTTCTTC,CASSLRGLDGEQFF
TRBV28,TRBJ2-5,few,-,TGTGCCAGCAATACCCGGCCGGGGGCGGGAGTGGGAGAGACCCAGTACTTC,CASNTRPGAGVGETQYF
TRBV5-4,TRBJ1-5,-,-,TGTGCCAGCAGCCGGGCGGGGGATCAGCCCCAGCATTTT,CASSRAGDQPQHF
TRBV5-1,TRBJ1-2,-,-,TGCGCCAGCAGCTTGGCCTCGACCCCAAGCGGCTATGGCTACACCTTC,CASSLASTPSGYGYTF
TRBV6-4,TRBJ2-2,many,-,TGTGCCAGCAGTACAGGGTTTCAGCCCGGGGAGCTGTTTTTT,CASSTGFQPGELFF
TRBV25-1,TRBJ1-5,few,TRBD1,TGTGCCAGCAGCTCCCGGGACAGCCCCAATCAGCCCCAGCATTTT,CASSSRDSPNQPQHF
TRBV4-3,TRBJ2-2,-,TRBD1,TGCGCCAGCAGCCAAGACCCACAGGGGATGAACACCGGGGAGCTGTTTTTT,CASSQDPQGMNTGELFF
TRBV24-1,TRBJ2-7,-,TRBD1,TGTGCCACCCCAATTCGGACAGGGGATGCCTACGAGCAGTACTTC,CATPIRTGDAYEQYF
TRBV6-5,TRBJ2-7,-,-,TGTGCCAGCAGCCCACAGACCTACTACGAGCAGTACTTC,CASSPQTYYEQYF
TRBV25-1,TRBJ1-2,-,-,TGTGCCAGCAGTGAAGGGGCGATAGCTAACTATGGCTACACCTTC,CASSEGAIANYGYTF
TRBV18,TRBJ2-5,-,-,TGTGCCAGCTCAAGAAACGCCGGGACAAAAGAGACCCAGTACTTC,CASSRNAGTKETQYF
TRBV7-9,TRBJ1-6,-,-,TGTGCCAGCAGCTTAGGGGGGGGGCGCGATTCACCCCTCCACTTT,CASSLGGGRDSPLHF
TRBV5-1,TRBJ2-1,-,TRBD2,TGCGCCAGCAGCTGGCTAGCGGGAACATACAATGAGCAGTTCTTC,CASSWLAGTYNEQFF
TRBV5-4,TRBJ1-6,-,-,TGTGCCAGCAGCTGGGGGGGCGTCTCCTATAATTCACCCCTCCACTTT,CASSWGGVSYNSPLHF
TRBV5-1,TRBJ2-1,-,-,TGCGCCAGCAGCTTGATCAGGGGGGCGCAAGACAATGAGCAGTTCTTC,CASSLIRGAQDNEQFF